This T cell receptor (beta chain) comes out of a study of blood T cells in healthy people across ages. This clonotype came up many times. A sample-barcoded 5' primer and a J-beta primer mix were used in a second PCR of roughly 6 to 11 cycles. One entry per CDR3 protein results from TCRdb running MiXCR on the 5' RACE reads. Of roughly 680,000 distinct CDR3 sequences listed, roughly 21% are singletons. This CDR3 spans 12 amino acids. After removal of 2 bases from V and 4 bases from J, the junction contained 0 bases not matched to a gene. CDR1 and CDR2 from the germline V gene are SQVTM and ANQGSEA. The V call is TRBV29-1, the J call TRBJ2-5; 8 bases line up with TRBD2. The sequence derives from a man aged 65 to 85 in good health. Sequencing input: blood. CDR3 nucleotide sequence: TGCAGCGTTGAACTAGCGGGAGAGACCCAGTACTTC. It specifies CSVELAGETQYF.